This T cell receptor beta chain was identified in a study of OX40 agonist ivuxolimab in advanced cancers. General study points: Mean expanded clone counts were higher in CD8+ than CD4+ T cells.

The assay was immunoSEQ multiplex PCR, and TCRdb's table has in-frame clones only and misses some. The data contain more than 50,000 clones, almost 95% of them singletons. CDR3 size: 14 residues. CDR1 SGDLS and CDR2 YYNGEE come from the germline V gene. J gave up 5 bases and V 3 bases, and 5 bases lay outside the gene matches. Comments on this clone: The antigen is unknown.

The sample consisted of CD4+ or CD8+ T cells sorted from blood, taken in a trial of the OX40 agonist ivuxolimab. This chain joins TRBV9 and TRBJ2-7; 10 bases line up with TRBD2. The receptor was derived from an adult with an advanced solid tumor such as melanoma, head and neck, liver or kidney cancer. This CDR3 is CASSALAGADEQYF. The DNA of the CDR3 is TGTGCCAGCAGCGCCCTAGCGGGAGCGGACGAGCAGTACTTC.